This TCR beta chain was found in a study of EBV T-cell therapy then PD-1 blockade in nasopharyngeal carcinoma. The treatment: AdE1-LMPpoly-expanded autologous EBV-specific T-cell therapy followed by anti-PD-1 nivolumab. Sequencing used immunoSEQ multiplex PCR; TCRdb keeps in-frame clones, though not all of them. The table includes 14,000 or so clones, 80% to 85% detected once. The V gene's germline CDR1 is KGHDR and CDR2 SFDVKD. This CDR3 has 14 residues. V shed 6 bases, J shed 1 base, and the junction held 4 bases outside the gene matches. As concerns this clone: The antigen remains unidentified.

The receptor's source is a man in his forties or fifties with nasopharyngeal carcinoma. V and J are TRBV24-1 and TRBJ2-5; 7 bases are a match to TRBD2. Material: CD8+ T cells from blood, obtained at roughly day 99 from a patient whose treatment included autologous EBV-specific T cells and nivolumab. CDR3 loop: CATSQPGGQETQYF. CDR3 sequence (DNA): TGTGCCACCAGTCAACCGGGGGGCCAAGAGACCCAGTACTTC.